Listed below are T cell receptor beta chains from one sample, sequenced in a study of blood T cell repertoires in COVID-19. Here immunoSEQ multiplex PCR was the method, and the copy in TCRdb shows in-frame clones only, minus some. The sample consists of 98,000 or so clones, about nine tenths of them appearing once. The sample consisted of peripheral blood. The receptors originated from a man aged 55 to 70 with COVID-19, enrolled during active disease. CDR3s include the opening cysteine and the closing phenylalanine or tryptophan. A D gene is named only where the DNA matches it firmly. Not all rows give a size; the values are once, few, many and, for expanded clones, a class.

j_call v_call d_call cdr3_length clone_size cdr3_aa cdr3_nt
TRBJ2-5 TRBV19 TRBD1 17 - CASSDPGQGALRETQYF TGTGCCAGTAGTGATCCGGGACAGGGGGCATTGAGGGAGACCCAGTACTTC
TRBJ2-2 TRBV7-2 TRBD2 16 - CASSSLAGDVTGELFF TGTGCCAGCAGCTCGTTAGCGGGAGACGTTACCGGGGAGCTGTTTTTT
TRBJ2-7 TRBV6-5 TRBD1 14 - CASAQDNRGYEQYF TGTGCCAGCGCACAGGATAACAGGGGCTACGAGCAGTACTTC
TRBJ1-4 TRBV9 - 14 - CASSVGGEGEKLFF TGTGCCAGCAGCGTAGGAGGGGAGGGGGAAAAACTGTTTTTT
TRBJ1-2 TRBV5-6 - 14 - CASSLGFGDYGYTF TGTGCCAGCAGCTTGGGATTCGGGGACTATGGCTACACCTTC
TRBJ2-3 TRBV10-1 TRBD2 15 - CASSERTSAGDTQYF TGCGCCAGCAGTGAGAGGACTAGCGCCGGAGATACGCAGTATTTT
TRBJ2-1 TRBV11-2 TRBD2 15 - CASSLASGRYNEQFF TGTGCCAGCAGCTTAGCTAGCGGGAGGTACAATGAGCAGTTCTTC
TRBJ1-1 TRBV6-2/TRBV6-3 - 13 - CASSYEKYTEAFF TGTGCCAGCAGTTACGAGAAGTACACTGAAGCTTTCTTT
TRBJ2-5 TRBV18 TRBD1 17 - CASSPFGTGKSRETQYF TGTGCCAGCTCACCCTTCGGGACAGGGAAGTCACGAGAGACCCAGTACTTC
TRBJ2-1 TRBV19 - 14 once CASSMERGWNEQFF TGTGCCAGTAGTATGGAAAGGGGATGGAATGAGCAGTTCTTC
TRBJ2-5 TRBV28 - 15 - CASSLPGTLQETQYF TGTGCCAGCAGTTTACCCGGGACACTTCAAGAGACCCAGTACTTC
TRBJ1-5 TRBV3-1/TRBV3-2 TRBD1 14 - CATRQGYSNQPQHF TGTGCCACTCGACAGGGATATAGCAATCAGCCCCAGCATTTT
TRBJ2-3 TRBV12-3/TRBV12-4 - 12 - CASKDRTDTQYF TGTGCCAGCAAAGACAGGACAGATACGCAGTATTTT
TRBJ2-5 TRBV4-1 TRBD2 16 - CASSLPGLAGEETQYF TGCGCCAGCAGCCTCCCGGGACTAGCGGGAGAAGAGACCCAGTACTTC
TRBJ1-1 TRBV7-2 - 14 - CASSSGPVNTEAFF TGTGCCAGCAGCTCTGGCCCCGTGAACACTGAAGCTTTCTTT
TRBJ1-2 TRBV5-4 TRBD1 15 - CASSSQLGQDYGYTF TGTGCCAGCAGCTCCCAACTGGGACAGGACTATGGCTACACCTTC
TRBJ1-2 TRBV27 - 11 - CASKGSGGYTF TGTGCCAGCAAGGGGTCAGGCGGCTACACCTTC
TRBJ1-1 TRBV11-2 - 14 - CASSPGQDNTEAFF TGTGCCAGCAGCCCAGGACAAGATAACACTGAAGCTTTCTTT
TRBJ1-2 TRBV9 - 15 - CASSSSIGGHYGYTF TGTGCCAGCAGCTCTTCTATTGGGGGCCACTATGGCTACACCTTC
TRBJ2-1 TRBV6-2/TRBV6-3 TRBD2 15 - CASSQGTSGYNEQFF TGTGCCAGCAGTCAAGGGACTAGCGGATACAATGAGCAGTTCTTC
TRBJ1-4 TRBV30 - 15 - CAWSKTAFSNEKLFF TGTGCCTGGAGTAAGACAGCTTTTTCTAATGAAAAACTGTTTTTT
TRBJ1-1 TRBV30 - 14 - CAWSSQGENTEAFF TGTGCCTGGAGTTCACAGGGAGAAAACACTGAAGCTTTCTTT
TRBJ2-1 TRBV30 TRBD2 15 - CAWSAQLAGEGEQFF TGTGCCTGGAGTGCTCAACTAGCGGGAGAAGGTGAGCAGTTCTTC
TRBJ2-7 TRBV25-1 - 14 - CASRPGQSADEQYF TGTGCCAGCAGACCGGGACAATCCGCCGACGAGCAGTACTTC
TRBJ2-1 TRBV7-6 - 12 - CASSSREDEQFF TGTGCCAGCAGCTCCCGAGAAGATGAGCAGTTCTTC
TRBJ2-1 TRBV7-2 TRBD2 14 - CASGTSGRAAEQFF TGTGCCAGCGGAACTAGCGGGAGGGCCGCTGAGCAGTTCTTC
TRBJ1-5 TRBV7-9 - 15 - CASSPGTTGNQPQHF TGTGCCAGCAGCCCGGGGACCACAGGGAATCAGCCCCAGCATTTT
TRBJ2-7 TRBV29-1 - 17 - CSVGTREGGGISYEQYF TGCAGCGTTGGGACCCGAGAAGGAGGGGGCATCTCCTACGAGCAGTACTTC
TRBJ2-1 TRBV7-8 - 15 - CASSLQGIEYNEQFF TGTGCCAGCAGCTTACAGGGGATTGAATACAATGAGCAGTTCTTC
TRBJ1-2 TRBV3-1/TRBV3-2 - 14 - CASSLGRERRGYTF TGTGCCAGCAGCCTAGGGAGGGAACGAAGAGGCTACACCTTC
TRBJ1-2 TRBV4-1 TRBD1 15 - CASSLGQGPNYGYTF TGCGCCAGCAGCCTTGGACAGGGACCTAACTATGGCTACACCTTC
TRBJ1-6 TRBV30 - 14 few CAWSVGGSDSPLHF TGTGCCTGGAGTGTGGGGGGGAGTGATTCACCCCTCCACTTT
TRBJ1-1 TRBV15 - 13 - CATSNRVNTEAFF TGTGCCACCAGCAACAGGGTGAACACTGAAGCTTTCTTT
TRBJ2-7 TRBV5-8 TRBD2 16 - CASSLPGLAGDYEQYF TGTGCCAGCAGTCTCCCGGGACTAGCGGGGGACTACGAGCAGTACTTC
TRBJ2-2 TRBV9 TRBD1 15 - CASSVGGQGPGELFF TGTGCCAGCAGCGTAGGGGGACAGGGCCCCGGGGAGCTGTTTTTT
TRBJ2-2 TRBV3-1/TRBV3-2 - 14 - CASSQGRWIGELFF TGTGCCAGCAGCCAAGGGCGGTGGATCGGGGAGCTGTTTTTT
TRBJ2-7 TRBV5-8 - 13 - CASSLNGGSEQYF TGTGCCAGCAGCTTGAACGGGGGTTCCGAGCAGTACTTC
TRBJ2-2 TRBV2 - 11 once CASREGGELFF TGTGCCAGCAGGGAGGGCGGGGAGCTGTTTTTT
TRBJ2-3 TRBV7-6 TRBD2 16 - CASSRRQREGTDTQYF TGTGCCAGCAGCCGTCGGCAGCGGGAGGGCACAGATACGCAGTATTTT
TRBJ2-7 TRBV19 - 14 - CASSPTGDTYEQYF TGTGCCAGTAGTCCGACAGGAGATACCTACGAGCAGTACTTC
TRBJ2-7 TRBV27 TRBD2 18 - CASSLSGKRTSVHYEQYF TGTGCCAGCAGTTTATCGGGGAAAAGGACTAGCGTACACTACGAGCAGTACTTC